The T cell receptor (beta chain) described here comes from a study of blood T cell repertoires in COVID-19. As handled by the study authors: Nucleated cell number was recorded as an estimate derived from reference gene primer amplification. Measured with immunoSEQ multiplex PCR; TCRdb has only the in-frame clones, and not every one. From that table come the V and J calls and clone size; the DNA was used to work out D and trimming. The table has around 140,000 clones, under 90% seen once. The CDR3 runs 14 residues. Deletions cut 8 bases from V and 7 bases from J, with 21 bases between. Germline CDR1 SGHTA, CDR2 FQGNSA.

The TCR sequence derives from a human donor in a cohort sampled during active COVID-19. Sequenced input: peripheral blood. This chain uses TRBV7-2 with TRBJ2-7, with D uncertain. The CDR3 spells CASSPLSGSWEQYF. CDR3 nucleotide sequence: TGTGCCAGCTCTCCTCTCTCTGGCTCGTGGGAGCAGTACTTC.